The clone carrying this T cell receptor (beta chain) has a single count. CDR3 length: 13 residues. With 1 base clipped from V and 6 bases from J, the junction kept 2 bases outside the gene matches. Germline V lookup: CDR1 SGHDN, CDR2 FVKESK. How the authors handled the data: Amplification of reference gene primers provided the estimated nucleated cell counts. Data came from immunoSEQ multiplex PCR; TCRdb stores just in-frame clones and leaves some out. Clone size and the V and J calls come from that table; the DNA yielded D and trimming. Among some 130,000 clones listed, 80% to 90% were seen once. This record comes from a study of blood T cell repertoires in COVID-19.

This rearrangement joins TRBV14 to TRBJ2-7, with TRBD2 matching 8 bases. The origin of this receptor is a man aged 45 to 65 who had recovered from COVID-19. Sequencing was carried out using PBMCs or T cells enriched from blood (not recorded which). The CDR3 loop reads CASSQGTSSEQYV. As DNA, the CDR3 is TGTGCCAGCAGCCAAGGGACTAGCTCCGAGCAGTACGTC.